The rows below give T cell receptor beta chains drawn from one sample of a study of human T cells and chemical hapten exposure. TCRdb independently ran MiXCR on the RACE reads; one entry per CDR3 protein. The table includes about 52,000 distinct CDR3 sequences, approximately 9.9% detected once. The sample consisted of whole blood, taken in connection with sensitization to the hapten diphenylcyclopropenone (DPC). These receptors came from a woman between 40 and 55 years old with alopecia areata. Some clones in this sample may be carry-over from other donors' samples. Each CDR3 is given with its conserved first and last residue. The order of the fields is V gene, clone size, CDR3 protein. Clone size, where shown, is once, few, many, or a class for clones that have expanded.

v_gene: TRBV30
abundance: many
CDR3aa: CAWSFALAGGPNEQFF

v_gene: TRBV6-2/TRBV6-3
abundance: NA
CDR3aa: CASSYPDRGRQYF

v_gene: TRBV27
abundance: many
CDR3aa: CASQDHSGANVLTF

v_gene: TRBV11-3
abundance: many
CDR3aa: CASSLTPNTEAFF

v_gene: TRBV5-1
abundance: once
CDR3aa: CTSSPGQGRGFQETQYF

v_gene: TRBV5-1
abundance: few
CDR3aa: CASSAGGGGQPQHF

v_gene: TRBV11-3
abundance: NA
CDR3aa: CASSSVRTGIERTEAFF

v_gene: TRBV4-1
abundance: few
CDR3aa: CASSPTGQKPVAFF

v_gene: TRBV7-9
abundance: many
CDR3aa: CASTLGSGGIYEQYF

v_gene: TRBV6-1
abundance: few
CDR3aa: CAHHQAGYEQYF

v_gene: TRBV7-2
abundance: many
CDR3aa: CASTRDGTDTQYF

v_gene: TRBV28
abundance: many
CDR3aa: CASSPWVSGTQETQYF

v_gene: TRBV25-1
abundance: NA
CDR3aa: CASSIWDLSGANVLTF

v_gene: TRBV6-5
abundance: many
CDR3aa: CASSRERDTEAFF

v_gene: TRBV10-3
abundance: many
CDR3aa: CAISIGGYEQFF

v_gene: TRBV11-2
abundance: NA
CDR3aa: CAAGGAQETQYF

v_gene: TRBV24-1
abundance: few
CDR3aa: CATSDESYGGYTF

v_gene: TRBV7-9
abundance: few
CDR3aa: CASSLAGEPQHF

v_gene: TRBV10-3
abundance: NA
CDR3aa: CAISEPSGGYTDTQYF

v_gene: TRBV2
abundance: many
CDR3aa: CASSEALGGRPSYEQYF

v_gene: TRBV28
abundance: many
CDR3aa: CASSSLEEGNYGYTF

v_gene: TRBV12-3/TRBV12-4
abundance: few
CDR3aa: CASSLKSGAEAFF

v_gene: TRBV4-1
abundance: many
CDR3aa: CASSQGRNTGELFF

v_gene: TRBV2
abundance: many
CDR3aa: CASKRTFSAANTEAFF

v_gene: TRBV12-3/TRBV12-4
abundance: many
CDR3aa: CASSLSANTGELFF

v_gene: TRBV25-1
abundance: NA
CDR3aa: CASSGGQGAGNTEAFF

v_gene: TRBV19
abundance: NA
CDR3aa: CASSIARTSSTQHF

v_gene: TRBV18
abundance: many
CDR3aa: CASSPQGGSGANVLTF

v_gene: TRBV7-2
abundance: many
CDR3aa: CASSLPGQRPSSYNEQFF

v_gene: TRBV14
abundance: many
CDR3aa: CASSQDLDRAHYGYTF

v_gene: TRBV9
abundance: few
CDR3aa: CASTSSGGLQSEQFF

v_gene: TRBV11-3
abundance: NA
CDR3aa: CASSSDRGQTQYF

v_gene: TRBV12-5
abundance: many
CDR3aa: CASGLGLASYNEQFF

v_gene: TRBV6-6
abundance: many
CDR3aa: CASSYSENTGELFF

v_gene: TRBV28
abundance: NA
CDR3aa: CASSSGQITGSPLHF

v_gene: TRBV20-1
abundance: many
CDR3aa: CSAPLAGGKDTQYF

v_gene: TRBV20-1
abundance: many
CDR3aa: CSARGERDTGELFF

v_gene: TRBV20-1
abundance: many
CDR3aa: CSARAKTGAGGQPQHF

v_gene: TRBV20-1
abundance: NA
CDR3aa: CSGSPGQGSPDTQYF

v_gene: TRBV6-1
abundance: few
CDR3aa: CASTRQANQPQHF

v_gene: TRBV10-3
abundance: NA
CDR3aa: CAISPAVTSTEAFF

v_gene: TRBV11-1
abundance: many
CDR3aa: CASSLEVNSPLHF

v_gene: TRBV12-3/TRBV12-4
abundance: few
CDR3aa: CTSSPWVRANYGYTF

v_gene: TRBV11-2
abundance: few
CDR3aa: CASSAGRFLSSYEQYF

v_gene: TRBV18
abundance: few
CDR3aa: CASSRSGQRVGGELFF

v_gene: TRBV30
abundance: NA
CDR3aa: CAWSLGQGNNSPLHF